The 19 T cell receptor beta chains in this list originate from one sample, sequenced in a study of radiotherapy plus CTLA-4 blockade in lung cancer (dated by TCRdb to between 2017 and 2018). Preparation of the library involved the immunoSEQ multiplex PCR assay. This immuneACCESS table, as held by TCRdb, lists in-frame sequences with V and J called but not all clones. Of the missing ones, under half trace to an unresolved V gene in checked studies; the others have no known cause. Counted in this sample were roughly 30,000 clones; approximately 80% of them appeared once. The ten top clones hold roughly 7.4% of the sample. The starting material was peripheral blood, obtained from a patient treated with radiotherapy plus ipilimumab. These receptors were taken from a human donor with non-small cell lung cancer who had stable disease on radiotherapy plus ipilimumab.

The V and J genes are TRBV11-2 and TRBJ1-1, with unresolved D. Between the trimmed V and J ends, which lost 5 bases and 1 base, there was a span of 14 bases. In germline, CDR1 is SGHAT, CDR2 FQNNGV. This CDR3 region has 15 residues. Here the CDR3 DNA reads TGTGCCAGCAGCCGAGCCACCACGGGGAACACTGAAGCTTTCTTT. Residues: CASSRATTGNTEAFF.

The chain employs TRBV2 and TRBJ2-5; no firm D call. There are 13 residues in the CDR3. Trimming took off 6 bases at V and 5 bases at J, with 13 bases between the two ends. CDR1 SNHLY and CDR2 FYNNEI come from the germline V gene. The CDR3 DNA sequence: TGTGCCAGCAGGTTGGTCCCGGCGGAGACCCAGTACTTC. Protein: CASRLVPAETQYF.

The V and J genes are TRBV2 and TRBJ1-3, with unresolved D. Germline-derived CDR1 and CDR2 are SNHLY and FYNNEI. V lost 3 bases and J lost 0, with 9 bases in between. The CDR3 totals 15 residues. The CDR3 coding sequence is TGTGCCAGCAGTGAGGAGGCTTACTCTGGAAACACCATATATTTT. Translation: CASSEEAYSGNTIYF.

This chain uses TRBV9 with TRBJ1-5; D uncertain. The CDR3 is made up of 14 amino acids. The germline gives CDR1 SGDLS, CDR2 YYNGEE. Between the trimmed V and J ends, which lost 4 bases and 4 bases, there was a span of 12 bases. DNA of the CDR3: TGTGCCAGCAGCCCTACTCAAACTAATCAGCCCCAGCATTTT. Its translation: CASSPTQTNQPQHF. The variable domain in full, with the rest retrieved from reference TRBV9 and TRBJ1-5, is DSGVTQTPKHLITATGQRVTLRCSPRSGDLSVYWYQQSLDQGLQFLIQYYNGEERAKGNILERFSAQQFPDLHSELNLSSLELGDSALYFCASSPTQTNQPQHFGDGTRLSIL.

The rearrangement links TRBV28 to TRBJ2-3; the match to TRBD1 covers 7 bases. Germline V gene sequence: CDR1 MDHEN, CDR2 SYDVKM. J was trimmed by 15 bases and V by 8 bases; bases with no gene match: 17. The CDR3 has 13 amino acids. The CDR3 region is CASHRSTDRVSYF. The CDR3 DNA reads TGTGCCAGCCATCGCTCCACAGACAGGGTTAGTTATTTT.

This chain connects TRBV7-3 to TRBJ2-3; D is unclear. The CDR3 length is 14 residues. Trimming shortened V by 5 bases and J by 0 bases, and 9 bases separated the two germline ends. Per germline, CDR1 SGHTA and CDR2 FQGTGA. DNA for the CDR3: TGTGCCAGCAGCCCAGGCATTAGCACAGATACGCAGTATTTT. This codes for CASSPGISTDTQYF.

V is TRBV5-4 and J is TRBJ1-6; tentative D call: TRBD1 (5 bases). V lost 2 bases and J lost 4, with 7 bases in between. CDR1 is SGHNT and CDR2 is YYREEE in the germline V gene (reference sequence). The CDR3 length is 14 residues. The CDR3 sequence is CASSFQGYNSPLHF. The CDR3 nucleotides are TGTGCCAGCAGCTTTCAGGGATATAATTCACCCCTCCACTTT.

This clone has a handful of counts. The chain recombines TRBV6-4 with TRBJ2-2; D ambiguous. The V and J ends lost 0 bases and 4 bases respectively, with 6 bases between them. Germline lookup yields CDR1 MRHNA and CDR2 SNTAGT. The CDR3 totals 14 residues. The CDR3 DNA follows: TGTGCCAGCAGTGACTCGATCGCCACCGGGGAGCTGTTTTTT. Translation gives CASSDSIATGELFF.

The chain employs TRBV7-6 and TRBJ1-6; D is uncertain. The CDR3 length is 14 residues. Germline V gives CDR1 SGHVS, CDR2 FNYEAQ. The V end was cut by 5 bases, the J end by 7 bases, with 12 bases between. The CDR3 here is CASSPRGQNSPLHF. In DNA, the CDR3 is TGTGCCAGCAGCCCAAGAGGGCAAAATTCACCCCTCCACTTT.

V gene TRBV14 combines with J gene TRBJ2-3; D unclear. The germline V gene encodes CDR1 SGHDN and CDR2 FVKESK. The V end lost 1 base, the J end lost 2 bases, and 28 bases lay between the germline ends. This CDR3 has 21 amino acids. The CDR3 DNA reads TGTGCCAGCAGCCAAGTATTGGGCAAGTCCAAGGGCACCATGGACACAGATACGCAGTATTTT. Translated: CASSQVLGKSKGTMDTDTQYF.

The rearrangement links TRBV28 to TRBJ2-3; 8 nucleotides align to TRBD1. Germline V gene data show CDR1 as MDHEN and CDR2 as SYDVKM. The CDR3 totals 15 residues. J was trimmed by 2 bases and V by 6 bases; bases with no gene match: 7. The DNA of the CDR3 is TGTGCCAGCAGCCCCGGACAGGGACCCACAGATACGCAGTATTTT. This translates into CASSPGQGPTDTQYF.

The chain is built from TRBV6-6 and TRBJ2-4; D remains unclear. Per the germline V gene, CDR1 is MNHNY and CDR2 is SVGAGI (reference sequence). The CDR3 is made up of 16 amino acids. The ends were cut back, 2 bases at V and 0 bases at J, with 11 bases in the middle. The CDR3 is CASSYQTAQAKNIQYF. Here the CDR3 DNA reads TGTGCCAGCAGTTACCAGACGGCCCAAGCCAAAAACATTCAGTACTTC.

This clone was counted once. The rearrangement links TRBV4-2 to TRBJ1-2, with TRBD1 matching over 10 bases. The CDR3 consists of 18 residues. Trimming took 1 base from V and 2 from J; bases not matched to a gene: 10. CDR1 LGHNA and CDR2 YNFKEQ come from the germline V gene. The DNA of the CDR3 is TGTGCCAGCAGCCAAGCCTTGACAGGGGGCAGTAAGAACTATGGCTACACCTTC. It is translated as CASSQALTGGSKNYGYTF.

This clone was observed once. The CDR3 is CSAPGNYGYTF. The CDR3 DNA sequence: TGCAGTGCGCCCGGGAACTATGGCTACACCTTC. The chain links TRBV20-1 to TRBJ1-2; the D is unclear. Germline V gene sequence: CDR1 DFQATT, CDR2 SNEGSKA (reference sequence). V was shortened by 6 bases and J by 2 bases, with 7 bases between the two germline ends. The CDR3 has 11 amino acids.

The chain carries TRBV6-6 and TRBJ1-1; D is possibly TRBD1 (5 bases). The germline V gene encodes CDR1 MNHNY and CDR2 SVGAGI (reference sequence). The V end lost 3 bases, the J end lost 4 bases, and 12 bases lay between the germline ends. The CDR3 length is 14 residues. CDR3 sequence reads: CASSYQGKGTEAFF. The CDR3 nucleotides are TGTGCCAGCAGTTATCAGGGCAAGGGCACTGAAGCTTTCTTT.

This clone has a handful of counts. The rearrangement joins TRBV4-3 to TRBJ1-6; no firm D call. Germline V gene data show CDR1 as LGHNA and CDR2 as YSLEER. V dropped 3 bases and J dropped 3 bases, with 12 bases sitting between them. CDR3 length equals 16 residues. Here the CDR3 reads CASSHHEGYYNSPLHF. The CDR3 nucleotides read TGCGCCAGCAGCCACCACGAGGGATACTATAATTCACCCCTCCACTTT.

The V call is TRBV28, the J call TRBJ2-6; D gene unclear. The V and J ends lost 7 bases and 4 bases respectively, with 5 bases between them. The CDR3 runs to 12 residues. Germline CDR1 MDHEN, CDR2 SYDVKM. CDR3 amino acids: CASTQGANVLTF. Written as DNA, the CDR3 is TGTGCCAGCACCCAGGGGGCCAACGTCCTGACTTTC.

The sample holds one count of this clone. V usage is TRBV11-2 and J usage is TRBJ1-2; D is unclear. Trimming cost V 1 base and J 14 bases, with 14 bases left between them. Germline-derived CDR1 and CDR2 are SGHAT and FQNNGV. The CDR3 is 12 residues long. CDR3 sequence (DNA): TGTGCCAGCAGCTTAGGTGACCCCTGGTTAACCTTC. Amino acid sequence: CASSLGDPWLTF.

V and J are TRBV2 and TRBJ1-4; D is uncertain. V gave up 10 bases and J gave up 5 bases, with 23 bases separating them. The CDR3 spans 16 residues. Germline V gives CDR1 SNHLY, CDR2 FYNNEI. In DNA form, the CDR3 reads TGTGCCATCCAAGCAGGAGGATCGCTGTCAAATGAAAAACTGTTTTTT. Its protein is CAIQAGGSLSNEKLFF.